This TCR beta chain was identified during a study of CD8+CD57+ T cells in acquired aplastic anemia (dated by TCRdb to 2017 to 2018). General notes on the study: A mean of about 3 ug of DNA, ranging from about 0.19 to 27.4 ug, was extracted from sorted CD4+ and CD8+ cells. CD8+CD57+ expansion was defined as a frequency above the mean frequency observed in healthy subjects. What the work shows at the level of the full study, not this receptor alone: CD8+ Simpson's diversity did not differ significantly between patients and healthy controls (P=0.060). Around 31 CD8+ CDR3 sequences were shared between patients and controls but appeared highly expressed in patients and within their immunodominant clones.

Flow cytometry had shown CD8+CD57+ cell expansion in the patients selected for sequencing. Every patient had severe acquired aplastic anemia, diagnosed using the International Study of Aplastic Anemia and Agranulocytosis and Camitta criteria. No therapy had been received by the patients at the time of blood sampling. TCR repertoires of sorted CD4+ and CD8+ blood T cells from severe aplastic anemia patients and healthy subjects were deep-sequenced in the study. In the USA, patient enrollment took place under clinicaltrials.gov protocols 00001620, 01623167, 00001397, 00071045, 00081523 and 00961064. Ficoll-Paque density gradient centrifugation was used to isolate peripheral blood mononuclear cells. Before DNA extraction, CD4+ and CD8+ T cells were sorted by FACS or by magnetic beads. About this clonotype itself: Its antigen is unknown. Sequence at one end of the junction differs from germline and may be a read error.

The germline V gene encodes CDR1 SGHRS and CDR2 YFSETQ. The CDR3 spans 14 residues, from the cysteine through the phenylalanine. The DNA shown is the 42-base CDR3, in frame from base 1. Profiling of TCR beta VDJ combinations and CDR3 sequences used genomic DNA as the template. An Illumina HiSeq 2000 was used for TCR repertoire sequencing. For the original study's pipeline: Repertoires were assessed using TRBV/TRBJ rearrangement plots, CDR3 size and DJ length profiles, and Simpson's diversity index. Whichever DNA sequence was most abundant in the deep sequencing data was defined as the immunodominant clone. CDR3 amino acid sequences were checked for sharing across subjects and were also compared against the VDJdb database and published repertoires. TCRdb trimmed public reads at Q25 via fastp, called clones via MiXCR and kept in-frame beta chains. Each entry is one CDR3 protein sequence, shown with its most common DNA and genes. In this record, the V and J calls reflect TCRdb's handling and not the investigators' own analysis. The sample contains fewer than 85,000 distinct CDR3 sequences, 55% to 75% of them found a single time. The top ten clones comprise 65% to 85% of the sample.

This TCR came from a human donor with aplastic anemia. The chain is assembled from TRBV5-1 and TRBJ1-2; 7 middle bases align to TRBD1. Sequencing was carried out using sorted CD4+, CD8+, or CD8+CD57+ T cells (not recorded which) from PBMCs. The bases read TGCGCCAGCAGGGGGGACAGCGCTAACTATGGCTACACCTTT. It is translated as CASRGDSANYGYTF.